The clone carrying this TCR beta chain turned up a few times. The data belong to a study of regulatory T cells in long-lasting Graves disease. Indicated time point: newly diagnosed GD, antithyroid drugs for less than 3 months. Generation of the TCR library employed RNA extracted from PBMCs. V shed 0 bases and J shed 8 bases, with 11 bases lying between them. Per germline, CDR1 SGDLS and CDR2 YYNGEE. This CDR3 comprises 14 residues. Sequencing libraries for TCR beta were prepared with iRepertoire HTBI primers and Arm-PCR of CDR3 regions. One entry per CDR3 protein results from TCRdb running MiXCR on the multiplex PCR reads. The sample yields 420,000 or so distinct CDR3 sequences, about 16% seen once. These data also featured in a second study, about T cells in Graves' hyperthyroidism and ophthalmopathy.

V and J are TRBV9 and TRBJ1-4; D remains ambiguous. The sample consisted of peripheral blood mononuclear cells (PBMCs), taken at new diagnosis, from a patient treated with antithyroid drugs. This TCR was sampled from a woman under 30 with Graves disease. As DNA, the CDR3 is TGTGCCAGCAGCGTAGGCCTCCTTAGCGAAAAACTGTTTTTT. This sequence encodes CASSVGLLSEKLFF.